A single sample gave rise to the 4 T cell receptor beta chains below, sequenced in a study of molecular identifiers for immune sequencing clone quantification (dated by TCRdb to about 2018). Receptor amplification or capture employed PCR. Instrument on record: NextSeq 500. TCRdb took the public reads, trimmed them with fastp at Q25, ran MiXCR for clone calling and kept in-frame beta chains. Every distinct CDR3 protein forms one entry, paired with its most common genes and DNA. The sample records around 94,000 distinct CDR3 sequences, about a third of which are singletons. Less than 10% of the sample is in the top ten clones. The sequenced sample consisted of naive CD8+ T cells from blood, with Jurkat cell RNA spiked in. Taken with the paper, the label for cell subset or site translates to: FACS-sorted CD8+CD4-CCR7+CD45RA+ naive T cells. The receptors come from a human donor in good health. Some libraries in this study had Jurkat cell RNA spiked in.

With respect to this clonotype: The junction and the germline gene differ at one end; a read error may be behind it. CDR3 DNA sequence: TGCTGTGCTAGAGGAGGGCTAGCGGGATACATGAGGGAGCCCCAGTACTTC. It specifies CCARGGLAGYMREPQYF. This chain links TRBV20-1 with TRBJ2-5, with 9 bases fitting TRBD2. CDR1 and CDR2 from the germline V gene are DFQATT and SNEGSKA (reference sequence). This CDR3 is 17 amino acids long.

This clonotype has a handful of counts. V gene TRBV28 combines with J gene TRBJ1-5; D perhaps matches TRBD1 (6 bases). This CDR3 spans 15 amino acids. Looked up from germline, CDR1 is MDHEN and CDR2 is SYDVKM. V lost 6 bases, J lost 6 bases, and 18 bases lay in between. The CDR3 sequence: CASSSRTVSFQPQHF. CDR3 DNA: TGTGCCAGCAGCTCCCGGACAGTTTCATTTCAGCCCCAGCATTTT.

The chain links TRBV28 to TRBJ2-5; TRBD2 matches 12 bases. The CDR3 is 16 amino acids. The ends lost 3 bases at V and 7 bases at J; junction bases unmatched: 9. Germline loops: CDR1 MDHEN, CDR2 SYDVKM. The CDR3: CASSLHTGTSGLTQYF. In DNA, the CDR3 is TGTGCCAGCAGTTTGCACACCGGGACTAGCGGGTTGACCCAGTACTTC.

This clonotype occurred a few times. The chain has TRBV12-3 or TRBV12-4 and TRBJ2-7; D is possibly TRBD1 (5 bases). The CDR3 spans 14 residues. V was cut by 3 bases and J by 0 bases, with 9 bases left in between. The CDR3 DNA reads TGTGCCAGCAGTTTCGCAGGGTCCTCCTACGAGCAGTACTTC. Its protein is CASSFAGSSYEQYF.